A single sample is the source of the 6 T cell receptor beta chains below, sequenced in a study of cytomegalovirus exposure and HLA in healthy donors. Primers: 60 Vbeta forward and 13 Jbeta reverse. The assay was immunoSEQ multiplex PCR, and TCRdb's table has in-frame clones only and misses some. This sample has 100,000 or so clones; under 85% occur once, and the top ten carry approximately 11%. Sequenced sample: PBMCs. The source is a man aged 35-49 years in good health and CMV-seropositive.

The chain links TRBV13 to TRBJ2-5; TRBD2 matches 11 bases. The CDR3 length is 14 residues. J was trimmed by 4 bases and V by 5 bases; bases with no gene match: 3. Looked up from germline, CDR1 is PRHDT and CDR2 is FYEKMQ (reference sequence). CDR3 nucleotide sequence: TGTGCCAGCAGCATAACTAGCGGGGGAGAGACCCAGTACTTC. It yields the protein CASSITSGGETQYF.

This clone turned up a few times. The V and J genes are TRBV7-2 and TRBJ2-1, with a tentative D call TRBD2 (7 bases). Germline CDR1 and CDR2: SGHTA and FQGNSA. This CDR3 comprises 16 residues. V lost 1 base to trimming and J lost 5 bases, with 15 bases between them. CDR3 DNA sequence: TGTGCCAGCAGCTTAGGGGGGGGCCAGGGTAACAATGAGCAGTTCTTC. It is translated as CASSLGGGQGNNEQFF.

This clone showed up just a few times. V and J are TRBV6-5 and TRBJ2-7, with TRBD1 matching over 12 bases. The V segment lost 8 bases and the J segment 6 bases; nucleotides outside the gene matches: 11. Germline V lookup: CDR1 MNHEY, CDR2 SVGAGI. This CDR3 has 15 amino acids. Here the CDR3 reads CASQTSGTGGGEQYF. For the CDR3, the DNA is TGTGCCAGCCAAACGTCTGGGACAGGGGGCGGCGAGCAGTACTTC.

The chain combines TRBV5-4 with TRBJ2-3, with 13 positions matching TRBD2. The CDR3 runs to 14 residues. The germline V gene encodes CDR1 SGHNT and CDR2 YYREEE (reference sequence). Losses at the gene ends were 4 bases for V and 7 bases for J; bases not matched to a gene: 3. The CDR3 sequence: CASSRTSGGNTQYF. CDR3 nucleotide sequence: TGTGCCAGCAGCCGGACTAGCGGGGGAAATACGCAGTATTTT.

This clone has just one count. The chain employs TRBV6-4 and TRBJ1-2; TRBD1 is a possible D gene (5 bases). The ends were cut back, 3 bases at V and 0 bases at J, with 17 bases in the middle. This CDR3 is built from 17 residues. In germline, CDR1 is MRHNA, CDR2 SNTAGT. CDR3 DNA sequence: TGTGCCAGCAGTGAGGCCCAAAACAGGCTTTCTAACTATGGCTACACCTTC. Translated, it gives CASSEAQNRLSNYGYTF.

V and J are TRBV7-6 and TRBJ2-3, with D maybe TRBD1 (5 bases). Germline V CDR1 and CDR2: SGHVS, FNYEAQ. Trimming removed 2 bases from V and 3 bases from J, with 9 bases in between. The CDR3 extends over 14 amino acids. In nucleotides, the CDR3 is TGTGCCAGCAGCTTACTCGACAGTACAGATACGCAGTATTTT. Translation: CASSLLDSTDTQYF. Full variable domain (outside the CDR3, taken from reference TRBV7-6 and TRBJ2-3): GAGVSQSPRYKVTKRGQDVALRCDPISGHVSLYWYRQALGQGPEFLTYFNYEAQQDKSGLPNDRFSAERPEGSISTLTIQRTEQRDSAMYRCASSLLDSTDTQYFGPGTRLTVL.